This T cell receptor beta chain was documented in a study of cytomegalovirus exposure and HLA in healthy donors. Overall study results and limits: The listing of fewer than 200 TCR beta chains classed them as cytomegalovirus-associated. Among the CMV-associated chains, three were confirmed in vitro as specific for CMV antigens.

A word on this clone: The antigen is not known.

The donors were members of the roughly 120-subject validation cohort (separate from the roughly 700-subject first cohort). The protocol was immunoSEQ multiplex PCR, while the TCRdb copy is restricted to in-frame clones and leaves out a portion. The table has 150,000 to 200,000 clones, approximately 88% seen once. V lost 1 base to trimming and J lost 4 bases; unmatched junction nucleotides: 5. The germline V gene has CDR1 LNHNV and CDR2 YYDKDF (reference sequence). The CDR3 length is 16 residues. This rearrangement joins TRBV15 to TRBJ2-1; 9 bases line up with TRBD2. The clonotype comes from a man aged 18 to 30 in good health and CMV-seropositive. Material for sequencing was PBMCs. CDR3 coding DNA: TGTGCCACCAGCAGAGGTCCGCTAGCGGGATACAATGAGCAGTTCTTC. Translated, it gives CATSRGPLAGYNEQFF.